The sequence of this T cell receptor beta chain was determined in a study of Graves' ophthalmopathy and Graves' hyperthyroidism. On this clonotype itself: Its antigen is still unknown.

Trimming removed 6 bases from V and 2 bases from J; junction bases left unmatched: 4. The CDR3 runs to 15 residues. The germline V gene has CDR1 DFQATT and CDR2 SNEGSKA (reference sequence). Donors with ophthalmopathy: moderate-to-severe activity, CAS ≥3, NOSPECS ≥4, duration under 3 months. PBMCs were obtained from roughly 9.4 ml of fresh peripheral blood. Study-wide results and limits: The model's prediction of ophthalmopathy progression had approximately 68% sensitivity and around 77% specificity.

Investigators amplified TCR beta CDR3 regions from RNA transcripts. Second-round multiplex PCR came after a first-round RT-PCR that employed HTBI primers. TCRdb passed the multiplex PCR reads through MiXCR, listing each CDR3 protein once. The profile shows over 14,000 distinct CDR3 sequences, roughly 50% of them singletons. This TCR derives from a woman in her 30s with Graves' ophthalmopathy. Sequencing was done on a sample of peripheral blood. This rearrangement joins TRBV20-1 to TRBJ2-1, with 13 bases aligning to TRBD2. For the CDR3, the DNA is TGCAGTGCGCTGACTAGCGGGAGGACCTACAATGAGCAGTTCTTC. This encodes CSALTSGRTYNEQFF.